These 13 T cell receptor beta chains came from one sample sequenced in a study of T cell responses to AZD1222 COVID-19 vaccine. Libraries were prepared by immunoSEQ multiplex PCR; TCRdb keeps only in-frame clonotypes and omits some of them. The top ten hold more than 5.5% of the sample, which has about 160,000 clones, about nine tenths seen once. The sample was peripheral blood, taken on day 0 of AZD1222 vaccination. These receptors were taken from an adult in good health.

The chain couples TRBV24-1 to TRBJ1-2; 11 positions match TRBD1. CDR1 KGHDR and CDR2 SFDVKD come from the germline V gene. This CDR3 has 13 residues. The ends lost 7 bases at V and 8 bases at J; junction bases unmatched: 5. CDR3 loop: CATSKGQGGGYTF. CDR3 nucleotide sequence: TGTGCCACCAGCAAGGGACAGGGGGGAGGCTACACCTTC.

The J gene is TRBJ2-3, the V gene TRBV29-1; D ambiguous. Trimming took 0 bases from V and 10 from J, leaving 8 bases between them. This CDR3 contains 11 residues. CDR1 and CDR2 (germline): SQVTM, ANQGSEA. Here the CDR3 DNA reads TGCAGCGTTGAAGACGGCTGGGCGCAGTATTTT. Translating gives CSVEDGWAQYF.

This chain joins TRBV9 and TRBJ2-1; D possibly uses TRBD1 or TRBD2 (7 bases each). V lost 3 bases and J lost 9, with 22 bases in between. Germline loops: CDR1 SGDLS, CDR2 YYNGEE. This CDR3 region has 16 residues. The CDR3 coding sequence is TGTGCCAGCAGCGCCGTAGTGACTAGCAGGGGGGGTGAGCAGTTCTTC. Its translation: CASSAVVTSRGGEQFF.

In nucleotides, the CDR3 is TGCGCCAGCAGCCAACCTCGCGCTAGCGCCTCCTACGAGCAGTACTTC. It specifies CASSQPRASASYEQYF. V and J are TRBV4-1 and TRBJ2-7, with D tentatively TRBD2 (6 bases). This CDR3 region has 16 residues. The germline V gene has CDR1 MGHRA and CDR2 YSYEKL. V was pared by 2 bases and J by 0 bases, with 14 bases between.

The V and J genes are TRBV27 and TRBJ2-1, with TRBD1 matching over 7 bases. After removal of 6 bases from V and 8 bases from J, the junction contained 13 bases not matched to a gene. Germline CDR1 MNHEY, CDR2 SMNVEV (reference sequence). The CDR3 is 15 residues long. CDR3: CASSLIRQGLDEQFF. CDR3 nucleotide sequence: TGTGCCAGCAGCCTAATCAGACAGGGCCTCGATGAGCAGTTCTTC.

The V and J genes are TRBV6-2 or TRBV6-3 and TRBJ1-5; no firm D call. Between the trimmed V and J ends, which lost 5 bases and 3 bases, there was a span of 11 bases. The germline gives CDR1 MNHEY, CDR2 SVGEGT. The CDR3 is 14 residues long. CDR3 protein: CASSLGRVNQPQHF. DNA of the CDR3: TGTGCCAGCAGTCTCGGGCGGGTCAATCAGCCCCAGCATTTT.

The chain employs TRBV1 and TRBJ2-7; the DNA was not used to check the table's D call, TRBD2. TRBV1 is shown as a pseudogene. This CDR3 region has 17 residues. Here the CDR3 reads CTSSQVVCGGGHNEQYF. CDR3 sequence (DNA): TGCACCAGCAGCCAAGTTGTGTGCGGCGGGGGCCACAACGAGCAGTACTTC.

The chain combines TRBV5-1 with TRBJ2-2, with 12 bases fitting TRBD1. The CDR3 has 15 amino acids. Germline V gives CDR1 SGHRS, CDR2 YFSETQ. V lost 4 bases and J lost 6; bases outside the gene matches: 4. CDR3 loop: CASSPGQGAAGELFF. The DNA for the CDR3 is TGCGCCAGCAGCCCGGGACAGGGGGCCGCCGGGGAGCTGTTTTTT.

The DNA for the CDR3 is TGTGCCAGCAGTCCCATCGGGGGCGACACTGAAGCTTTCTTT. It encodes CASSPIGGDTEAFF. V and J are TRBV28 and TRBJ1-1; TRBD1 might be the D (6 bases). Looked up from germline, CDR1 is MDHEN and CDR2 is SYDVKM. V lost 5 bases, J lost 3 bases, and 13 bases lay in between. This CDR3 is 14 amino acids long.

The V gene is TRBV11-2, the J gene TRBJ1-2, with D possibly TRBD1 on 5 matching bases. Germline values: CDR1 SGHAT, CDR2 FQNNGV. The V and J ends lost 1 base and 4 bases respectively, with 7 bases between them. CDR3 length equals 13 residues. This CDR3 is CASSLGGPYGYTF. In DNA, the CDR3 is TGTGCCAGCAGCTTAGGGGGCCCCTATGGCTACACCTTC.

This clone has a handful of counts. The chain combines TRBV6-5 with TRBJ2-5; D unclear. Germline-derived CDR1 and CDR2 are MNHEY and SVGAGI. V lost 8 bases and J 5 bases, leaving 6 bases between the germline ends. CDR3 length: 10 amino acids. CDR3 sequence: CASGVETQYF. CDR3 DNA sequence: TGTGCCAGCGGCGTGGAGACCCAGTACTTC.

V gene TRBV28 combines with J gene TRBJ1-5; D not certain. CDR3 length: 14 residues. V gave up 7 bases and J gave up 1 base, with 11 bases separating them. Germline V gene data show CDR1 as MDHEN and CDR2 as SYDVKM. The CDR3 loop is CASNHGGSNQPQHF. In DNA, the CDR3 is TGTGCCAGCAATCACGGTGGGAGCAATCAGCCCCAGCATTTT.

The DNA for the CDR3 is TGTGCCAGCAGTTTATCCTCTAGCGACCGCACAGATACGCAGTATTTT. Protein: CASSLSSSDRTDTQYF. The chain has TRBV28 and TRBJ2-3, with a possible D match to TRBD2 (6 bases). Germline-derived CDR1 and CDR2 are MDHEN and SYDVKM. The CDR3 is made up of 16 amino acids. Trimming shortened V by 1 base and J by 1 base, and 12 bases separated the two germline ends.